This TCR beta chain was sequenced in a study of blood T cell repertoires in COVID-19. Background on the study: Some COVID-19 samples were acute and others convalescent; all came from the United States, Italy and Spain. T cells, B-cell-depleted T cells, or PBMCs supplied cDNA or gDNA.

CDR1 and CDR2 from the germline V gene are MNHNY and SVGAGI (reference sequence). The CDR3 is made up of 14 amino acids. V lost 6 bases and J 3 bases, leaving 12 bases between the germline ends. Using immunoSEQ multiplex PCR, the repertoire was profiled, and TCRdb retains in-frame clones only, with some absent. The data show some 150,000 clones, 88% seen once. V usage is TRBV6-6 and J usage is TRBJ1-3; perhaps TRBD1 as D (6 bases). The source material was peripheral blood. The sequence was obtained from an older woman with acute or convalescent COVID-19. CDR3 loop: CASSGGAGGNTIYF. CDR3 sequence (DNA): TGTGCCAGCAGCGGGGGGGCGGGTGGAAACACCATATATTTT.